Each of the 23 T cell receptor beta chains below was sequenced from the same sample in a study of spatial heterogeneity in lung cancer. Stated time point: sample taken at primary tumor resection. TCRdb called the 5' RACE reads again in MiXCR, with one record for every CDR3 protein. The sample consists of about 25,000 distinct CDR3 sequences, 7% of them appearing once. This material consisted of PBMCs, taken at surgery. The receptors here all came from a male donor with early-stage non-small cell lung cancer.

This clonotype was counted at least ten times. The chain carries TRBV5-6 and TRBJ1-5; weak D call: TRBD1 (6 bases). Trimming removed 4 bases from V and 4 bases from J, with 12 bases in between. The CDR3 contains 14 residues. Germline loops: CDR1 SGHDT, CDR2 YYEEEE. CDR3 region: CASSLTGPNQPQHF. DNA of the CDR3: TGTGCCAGCAGCCTGACAGGCCCGAATCAGCCCCAGCATTTT.

This clonotype was seen a few times. The genes are TRBV12-5 and TRBJ2-3; D possibly uses TRBD1 or TRBD2 (5 bases each). V was clipped by 5 bases and J by 2 bases, with 11 bases between them. In germline, CDR1 is LGHNT, CDR2 FRNRAP. CDR3 length equals 14 residues. Here the CDR3 reads CASGAGTTTDTQYF. The CDR3 region has the DNA TGTGCTAGTGGTGCTGGGACCACCACAGATACGCAGTATTTT. The whole variable domain, remainder taken from reference TRBV12-5 and TRBJ2-3, is DARVTQTPRHKVTEMGQEVTMRCQPILGHNTVFWYRQTMMQGLELLAYFRNRAPLDDSGMPKDRFSAEMPDATLATLKIQPSEPRDSAVYFCASGAGTTTDTQYFGPGTRLTVL.

This clonotype was seen repeatedly, ten times or more. This rearrangement joins TRBV20-1 to TRBJ1-6, with no clear D. Germline assignment: CDR1 DFQATT and CDR2 SNEGSKA (reference sequence). The CDR3 extends over 13 amino acids. Trimming removed 7 bases from V and 0 bases from J, with 7 bases in between. The CDR3 DNA is TGCAGTGTGCAGAGCTCCTATAATTCACCCCTCCACTTT. Translating it yields CSVQSSYNSPLHF.

The chain recombines TRBV12-3 or TRBV12-4 with TRBJ2-2; 9 nucleotides align to TRBD2. The ends lost 6 bases at V and 7 bases at J; junction bases unmatched: 9. This CDR3 is 15 amino acids long. The CDR3 nucleotides are TGTGCCAGCAGAGTAGCGGGAGAGGGTGTCGGGGAGCTGTTTTTT. It yields the protein CASRVAGEGVGELFF.

This clonotype has ten or more counts. This rearrangement joins TRBV24-1 to TRBJ2-3; D is perhaps TRBD2 (6 bases). CDR3 length: 17 amino acids. CDR1 and CDR2 (germline): KGHDR, SFDVKD. The V end was cut by 4 bases, the J end by 0 bases, with 16 bases between. The CDR3, as DNA: TGTGCCACCAGTGAGGATATTCTAGCGACTAGCACAGATACGCAGTATTTT. It yields the protein CATSEDILATSTDTQYF.

This clonotype was detected many times. The chain has TRBV3-1 and TRBJ2-3; weak D call: TRBD1 (6 bases). The CDR3 runs to 14 residues. Trimming cost V 5 bases and J 2 bases, with 11 bases left between them. CDR1 and CDR2 from the germline V gene are LGHDT and YNNKEL (reference sequence). The CDR3 sequence: CASSLRTDTDTQYF. The CDR3 DNA reads TGTGCCAGCAGCTTAAGGACAGACACAGATACGCAGTATTTT.

This clonotype has a count of ten or more. The chain couples TRBV11-2 to TRBJ2-3; no clear D gene. The germline gives CDR1 SGHAT, CDR2 FQNNGV. This CDR3 is built from 13 residues. V was pared by 7 bases and J by 0 bases, with 8 bases between. CDR3 DNA: TGTGCCAGCACCTTTAGGAGCACAGATACGCAGTATTTT. Amino acid sequence: CASTFRSTDTQYF.

The sample holds many counts of this clonotype. The chain employs TRBV28 and TRBJ1-2; unclear D gene. From germline, CDR1 is MDHEN and CDR2 SYDVKM. Trimming removed 7 bases from V and 2 bases from J, with 14 bases in between. The CDR3 runs to 14 residues. The CDR3 loop is CASNPASDNYGYTF. The DNA of the CDR3 is TGTGCCAGCAACCCCGCCTCCGACAACTATGGCTACACCTTC.

In its sample, this clonotype was seen a few times. V is TRBV20-1 and J is TRBJ2-3; no reliable D call. Between the trimmed V and J ends, which lost 0 bases and 2 bases, there was a span of 12 bases. The CDR3 extends over 15 amino acids. The germline V gene has CDR1 DFQATT and CDR2 SNEGSKA (reference sequence). The CDR3 reads CSARDIWGNTDTQYF. Here the CDR3 DNA reads TGCAGTGCTAGAGATATCTGGGGAAACACAGATACGCAGTATTTT.

This clonotype was counted many times. The V call is TRBV20-1, the J call TRBJ1-5; 9 bases are a match to TRBD1. Per the germline V gene, CDR1 is DFQATT and CDR2 is SNEGSKA (reference sequence). The CDR3 spans 14 residues. J was trimmed by 4 bases and V by 5 bases; bases with no gene match: 6. As DNA, the CDR3 is TGCAGTGCTTTTGCCGGGACAGGGAATCAGCCCCAGCATTTT. Amino acids: CSAFAGTGNQPQHF.

The genes are TRBV7-2 and TRBJ2-7, with D possibly being TRBD2 (6 bases). CDR1 SGHTA and CDR2 FQGNSA come from the germline V gene. The CDR3 sequence is 13 residues long. V shed 0 bases and J shed 11 bases, with 14 bases lying between them. The CDR3: CASSLAVRERKYF. The CDR3 nucleotides are TGTGCCAGCAGCTTAGCGGTTCGGGAGAGGAAGTACTTC.

This clonotype was detected ten times or more. The chain employs TRBV7-9 and TRBJ2-2; D is ambiguous. This CDR3 region has 17 residues. Trimming stripped 5 bases from V and 2 bases from J, with 18 bases between. Germline V gene sequence: CDR1 SEHNR, CDR2 FQNEAQ (reference sequence). CDR3 bases: TGTGCCAGCAGCACTGCCGGCCTTTACTCAAACACCGGGGAGCTGTTTTTT. It specifies CASSTAGLYSNTGELFF.

The rearrangement links TRBV5-4 to TRBJ2-5; TRBD2 might be the D (5 bases). CDR3 length equals 15 residues. Per the germline V gene, CDR1 is SGHNT and CDR2 is YYREEE (reference sequence). Trimming stripped 0 bases from V and 1 base from J, with 10 bases between. This CDR3 reads CASSLERHTQETQYF. The CDR3 nucleotides read TGTGCCAGCAGCTTGGAGCGGCACACCCAAGAGACCCAGTACTTC.

This clonotype has ten or more counts. V usage is TRBV20-1 and J usage is TRBJ2-5, with a weak D call TRBD1 (6 bases). Per the germline V gene, CDR1 is DFQATT and CDR2 is SNEGSKA (reference sequence). Trimming removed 4 bases from V and 3 bases from J, with 9 bases in between. CDR3 length: 12 amino acids. CDR3 sequence reads: CSAIRDKETQYF. CDR3 DNA: TGCAGTGCTATCCGGGACAAAGAGACCCAGTACTTC.

This clonotype was detected many times. This chain connects TRBV28 to TRBJ2-3, with 9 bases that match TRBD1. The length of the CDR3 is 15 residues. The ends lost 7 bases at V and 3 bases at J; junction bases unmatched: 8. Germline CDR1 is MDHEN and CDR2 is SYDVKM. The CDR3 is CASNSQDRGTDTQYF. CDR3 in DNA: TGTGCCAGCAACTCTCAGGACAGGGGAACAGATACGCAGTATTTT.

This clonotype has a count of ten or more. V gene TRBV7-9 combines with J gene TRBJ2-5; D gene unclear. The CDR3 sequence is 13 residues long. V was cut by 2 bases and J by 5 bases, with 9 bases left in between. Germline V gives CDR1 SEHNR, CDR2 FQNEAQ (reference sequence). The CDR3 DNA is TGTGCCAGCAGCTTAAGTGGGGTGGAGACCCAGTACTTC. Translation gives CASSLSGVETQYF.

There are many counts of this clonotype. The gene calls are TRBV20-1 and TRBJ2-7; perhaps TRBD1 as D (7 bases). Trimming took off 0 bases at V and 5 bases at J, with 8 bases between the two ends. The CDR3 is 12 amino acids. Per germline, CDR1 DFQATT and CDR2 SNEGSKA (reference sequence). As DNA, the CDR3 is TGCAGTGCTAGAGACAGGGGGGACGAGCAGTACGTC. The encoded protein is CSARDRGDEQYV.

The sample holds a few counts of this clonotype. The chain carries TRBV5-1 and TRBJ1-1, with D possibly TRBD1 on 5 matching bases. The CDR3 has 16 residues. Deletions cut 0 bases from V and 2 bases from J, with 14 bases between. The germline CDR1 and CDR2 sequences are SGHRS and YFSETQ. The CDR3 sequence: CASSLGRGGGNTEAFF. CDR3 sequence (DNA): TGCGCCAGCAGCTTGGGGAGGGGCGGCGGTAACACTGAAGCTTTCTTT.

This rearrangement joins TRBV18 to TRBJ2-3; 11 bases agree with TRBD2. The CDR3 is made up of 17 amino acids. Germline-derived CDR1 and CDR2 are KGHSH and LQKENI. V dropped 4 bases and J dropped 2; count of bases not matched to a gene: 8. CDR3 DNA: TGTGCCAGCTCACTAGCCGGGACTAGCGGTGCCACAGATACGCAGTATTTT. Translated: CASSLAGTSGATDTQYF.

The CDR3: CASSQGRNTEAFF. The CDR3 nucleotides read TGTGCCAGTAGTCAGGGGCGGAACACTGAAGCTTTCTTT. This chain joins TRBV6-1 and TRBJ1-1, with D possibly being TRBD1 (6 bases). CDR3 length: 13 amino acids. Looked up from germline, CDR1 is MNHNS and CDR2 is SASEGT. V gave up 9 bases and J gave up 1 base, with 12 bases separating them.

This clonotype appeared many times. The rearrangement links TRBV7-9 to TRBJ2-7, with a possible D match to TRBD1 (6 bases). Germline V gene data show CDR1 as SEHNR and CDR2 as FQNEAQ (reference sequence). V was cut by 8 bases and J by 6 bases, with 20 bases left in between. The CDR3 has 14 amino acids. CDR3 coding DNA: TGTGCCAGCTCCGGTAGGGGGACGAACCCCGAGCAGTACTTC. This translates into CASSGRGTNPEQYF.

This clonotype has a count of ten or more. The genes are TRBV29-1 and TRBJ2-1; D ambiguous. The CDR3 length is 12 residues. Trimming shortened V by 6 bases and J by 6 bases, and 12 bases separated the two germline ends. The germline V gene encodes CDR1 SQVTM and CDR2 ANQGSEA. The CDR3 sequence: CSVFVISNEQFF. The CDR3 nucleotides read TGCAGCGTATTTGTCATCTCCAATGAGCAGTTCTTC.

This chain joins TRBV10-3 and TRBJ2-5; D is ambiguous. Trimming cost V 4 bases and J 2 bases, with 8 bases left between them. The CDR3 length is 13 residues. Per germline, CDR1 ENHRY and CDR2 SYGVKD. The CDR3 bases are TGTGCCATCAGTGTTGGCGGACAAGAGACCCAGTACTTC. Translating gives CAISVGGQETQYF.